These 12 T cell receptor beta chains were sequenced from one sample in a study of long-term antiretroviral therapy in people with HIV. Sequencing used immunoSEQ v3.0 at survey level. Generated by immunoSEQ multiplex PCR, the TCRdb table keeps only in-frame clones and is missing some. The sample lists some 30,000 clones, about 97% occurring once. The sequencing used unsorted PBMCs, collected 7.6 years after starting antiretroviral therapy. These receptor sequences come from a man aged 30 to 39 with HIV.

This chain uses TRBV5-5 with TRBJ2-1; perhaps D is TRBD1 or TRBD2 (6 bases each). Trimming stripped 3 bases from V and 6 bases from J, with 19 bases between. The CDR3 is made up of 16 amino acids. Germline V gene data show CDR1 as SGHKS and CDR2 as YYEKEE (reference sequence). The CDR3 DNA follows: TGTGCCAGCAGCTGGTTGAGTGAGACGGGGGCCAATGAGCAGTTCTTC. Its translation: CASSWLSETGANEQFF.

The chain recombines TRBV15 with TRBJ2-1, with D perhaps being TRBD1 or TRBD2 (5 bases each). The CDR3 spans 13 residues. The V gene's germline CDR1 is LNHNV and CDR2 YYDKDF (reference sequence). With 5 bases removed from V and 7 bases from J, the gap between germline ends came to 12 bases. DNA of the CDR3: TGTGCCACCAGCGCGATCGGGGCAAATGAGCAGTTCTTC. Amino acids: CATSAIGANEQFF.

As regards this clone: Other DNA sequences of this sample code for an identical CDR3. This chain uses TRBV6-5 with TRBJ1-6; D call uncertain. The V and J ends lost 2 bases and 8 bases respectively, with 4 bases between them. The CDR3 is 12 residues long. Germline V gene lookup returns CDR1 MNHEY and CDR2 SVGAGI. In DNA, the CDR3 is TGTGCCAGCAGTTACGGAGATTCACCCCTCCACTTT. Protein product: CASSYGDSPLHF.

Written as DNA, the CDR3 is TGTGCCAGCAGCTTAGGTTGGGAGACCCAGTACTTC. This encodes CASSLGWETQYF. The genes are TRBV7-9 and TRBJ2-5; D not certain. CDR3 size: 12 residues. V lost 1 base and J 5 bases, leaving 5 bases between the germline ends. Germline CDR1 and CDR2: SEHNR and FQNEAQ (reference sequence). Variable domain in full (rest from reference TRBV7-9 and TRBJ2-5): DTGVSQNPRHKITKRGQNVTFRCDPISEHNRLYWYRQTLGQGPEFLTYFQNEAQLEKSRLLSDRFSAERPKGSFSTLEIQRTEQGDSAMYLCASSLGWETQYFGPGTRLLVL.

The chain employs TRBV6-5 and TRBJ2-7; D is undetermined. Trimming removed 0 bases at V and 7 bases at J, with 4 bases between. The CDR3 is made up of 11 amino acids. Per germline, CDR1 MNHEY and CDR2 SVGAGI. The CDR3 is CASSYSGEQYF. CDR3 in DNA: TGTGCCAGCAGTTACTCCGGAGAGCAGTACTTC.

The chain has TRBV27 and TRBJ2-7; no firm D call. Germline V CDR1 and CDR2: MNHEY, SMNVEV (reference sequence). V lost 2 bases and J lost 2, with 10 bases in between. The CDR3 length is 14 residues. The CDR3 region has the DNA TGTGCCAGCAGTTTAACCCCTGGGGCCTACGAGCAGTACTTC. Its translation is CASSLTPGAYEQYF.

This clone has only one observation. J is TRBJ1-1 and V is TRBV5-1, with 10 nucleotides matching TRBD1. Looked up from germline, CDR1 is SGHRS and CDR2 is YFSETQ. The CDR3 is made up of 18 amino acids. V was clipped by 4 bases and J by 0 bases; unmatched bases: 12. The CDR3 is CASSRSGTGAIMNTEAFF. CDR3 nucleotides: TGCGCCAGCAGCCGCTCCGGGACAGGGGCAATAATGAACACTGAAGCTTTCTTT.

The rearrangement links TRBV9 to TRBJ2-7, with D tentatively TRBD1 or TRBD2 (7 bases each). V was trimmed by 0 bases and J by 2 bases, leaving 12 bases between them. The germline CDR1 and CDR2 sequences are SGDLS and YYNGEE. The CDR3 totals 15 residues. This chain's CDR3 is CASSVGEGATYEQYF. Here the CDR3 DNA reads TGTGCCAGCAGCGTAGGGGAGGGGGCCACCTACGAGCAGTACTTC.

The chain joins TRBV27 to TRBJ2-2; 7 bases match TRBD2. Germline V gives CDR1 MNHEY, CDR2 SMNVEV (reference sequence). V was clipped by 6 bases and J by 0 bases; unmatched bases: 4. This CDR3 is 15 amino acids long. CDR3 in amino acids: CASRPGGANTGELFF. In nucleotides, the CDR3 is TGTGCCAGCAGACCGGGGGGTGCGAACACCGGGGAGCTGTTTTTT.

The chain has TRBV10-3 and TRBJ1-5; D unresolved. Germline V gene sequence: CDR1 ENHRY, CDR2 SYGVKD. V was shortened by 8 bases and J by 3 bases, with 14 bases between the two germline ends. This CDR3 comprises 14 residues. CDR3 sequence (DNA): TGTGCCATCGGTCCGGGGTCCCTCAATCAGCCCCAGCATTTT. It yields the protein CAIGPGSLNQPQHF.

This chain uses TRBV4-1 with TRBJ2-7, with D uncertain. Trimming took 0 bases from V and 0 from J, leaving 12 bases between them. The length of the CDR3 is 16 residues. Germline CDR1 MGHRA, CDR2 YSYEKL. CDR3: CASSQDTSVGSYEQYF. As DNA, the CDR3 is TGCGCCAGCAGCCAAGATACAAGCGTCGGCTCCTACGAGCAGTACTTC.

This chain's CDR3 is CASSLASGGTEAFF. The CDR3 nucleotides are TGTGCCAGCAGCTTAGCGTCAGGGGGCACTGAAGCTTTCTTT. J is TRBJ1-1 and V is TRBV7-2, with 7 positions matching TRBD1. Unmatched junction bases numbered 2, after V lost 0 bases and J lost 4 bases. Germline V lookup: CDR1 SGHTA, CDR2 FQGNSA. This CDR3 is built from 14 residues.